A single TCR beta chain is shown here with its context. Its target is not known. This sample is part of a study of T cells in Graves' hyperthyroidism and ophthalmopathy. Background on the study: Blood from the periphery was taken at initial diagnosis, before any treatment.

Germline assignment: CDR1 MDHEN and CDR2 SYDVKM. There are 13 residues in the CDR3. The V end lost 2 bases, the J end lost 8 bases, and 12 bases lay between the germline ends. RNA transcripts were the template for amplifying TCR beta CDR3 regions. TCR CDR3 regions were first amplified by RT-PCR with HTBI primers. TCRdb reprocessed the multiplex PCR reads via MiXCR and lists one record per CDR3 protein. The table shows hundreds of thousands of distinct CDR3 sequences, with less than 30% occurring only once. Together with thyroid ultrasound, orbital computed tomography, serum thyroxine and TRAb, clinical symptoms were used for diagnoses. Broader study findings: Model predictions of ophthalmopathy came a median approximately 6 months before onset. Blood also showed most of the thyroid clonotypes that were expanded above 0.001.

Sequences were obtained from blood. This TCR derives from a man aged 35-49 years with Graves' hyperthyroidism that later progressed to Graves' ophthalmopathy. The rearrangement uses TRBV28 and TRBJ1-2; no reliable D call. The CDR3: CASSLQEGRGYTF. The DNA for the CDR3 is TGTGCCAGCAGTTTACAAGAGGGAAGGGGCTACACCTTC.